Listed below are T cell receptor beta chains from one sample, sequenced in a study of beta chain features in type 1 diabetes. Profiling relied on immunoSEQ multiplex PCR, and the TCRdb table lists in-frame clones only, not all of them. This table holds over 120,000 clones, 8% to 13% found once. The sequencing input was naive CD4+ T cells from blood. These receptors originate from a man aged 18-30 years in good health. Each CDR3 is given with its conserved first and last residue. Each record gives: clone size, D gene, V gene, J gene, CDR3 protein, CDR3 DNA. The D gene is left open where the match is weak. The size entry is marked missing in some rows and otherwise reads once, few, many or a size class.

>.|TRBD1|TRBV5-1|TRBJ2-1
CASSIGTGGRDEQFF
TGCGCCAGCAGCATAGGGACAGGGGGCAGGGATGAGCAGTTCTTC
>.|.|TRBV29-1|TRBJ1-1
CSADGSTEAFF
TGCAGCGCCGACGGGAGCACTGAAGCTTTCTTT
>.|.|TRBV6-9|TRBJ1-1
CASSALPTPNTEAFF
TGTGCCAGCAGTGCCCTGCCAACACCGAACACTGAAGCTTTCTTT
>.|TRBD1|TRBV7-2|TRBJ2-7
CASSYERQGTEQYF
TGTGCCAGCAGCTACGAAAGACAGGGTACCGAGCAGTACTTC
>few|TRBD2|TRBV7-2|TRBJ2-3
CASSQKMTSGGLDTQYF
TGTGCCAGCAGCCAAAAGATGACTAGCGGGGGGTTGGATACGCAGTATTTT
>few|TRBD1|TRBV18|TRBJ2-1
CASSPRQGYNEQFF
TGTGCCAGCTCACCACGACAGGGGTACAATGAGCAGTTCTTC
>.|.|TRBV30|TRBJ2-3
CAWLQGLDTQYF
TGTGCCTGGTTACAGGGATTAGATACGCAGTATTTT
>few|.|TRBV6-1|TRBJ1-1
CASSTRGGVNTEAFF
TGTGCCAGCAGTACTCGAGGTGGAGTGAACACTGAAGCTTTCTTT
>few|.|TRBV5-4|TRBJ2-5
CASSSPGQETQYF
TGTGCCAGCAGCTCGCCGGGGCAAGAGACCCAGTACTTC
>.|TRBD1|TRBV29-1|TRBJ1-2
CSVEETGLTSGTF
TGCAGCGTTGAAGAGACAGGGTTAACTTCGGGCACCTTC
>.|TRBD2|TRBV30|TRBJ2-1
CAWTSGLARNNEQFF
TGTGCCTGGACCTCGGGACTAGCGCGAAACAATGAGCAGTTCTTC
>.|.|TRBV7-2|TRBJ1-4
CASSLETGRGGEKLFF
TGTGCCAGCAGCTTAGAAACGGGAAGAGGCGGTGAAAAACTGTTTTTT
>.|.|TRBV27|TRBJ2-5
CASRPLNKRETQYF
TGTGCCAGCAGGCCCCTCAACAAAAGAGAGACCCAGTACTTC
>.|TRBD2|TRBV11-2|TRBJ2-1
CASSLEGGDNYNEQFF
TGTGCCAGCAGCTTAGAGGGAGGGGATAACTACAATGAGCAGTTCTTC
>few|.|TRBV5-1|TRBJ2-5
CASHHRDQETQYF
TGCGCCTCCCACCACAGGGACCAAGAGACCCAGTACTTC
>few|.|TRBV6-1|TRBJ2-3
CASSAVVDTQYF
TGTGCCAGCAGTGCGGTTGTAGATACGCAGTATTTT
>.|.|TRBV25-1|TRBJ2-2
CASSEFALTGTGELFF
TGTGCCAGCAGTGAATTTGCCCTGACAGGCACCGGGGAGCTGTTTTTT
>.|TRBD2|TRBV9|TRBJ2-1
CASSLTSGGAANEQFF
TGTGCCAGCAGCCTGACTAGCGGGGGGGCAGCAAATGAGCAGTTCTTC
>few|.|TRBV9|TRBJ2-7
CASSVDLLGTSEQYF
TGTGCCAGCAGCGTAGACTTACTAGGTACCAGCGAGCAGTACTTC
>.|TRBD2|TRBV7-2|TRBJ2-5
CASSLEASGGVGETQYF
TGTGCCAGCAGCTTAGAAGCTAGCGGGGGGGTAGGGGAGACCCAGTACTTC
>.|TRBD1|TRBV25-1|TRBJ2-5
CASSLRDREETQYF
TGTGCCAGCAGTCTTCGGGACAGGGAAGAGACCCAGTACTTC
>.|.|TRBV27|TRBJ2-5
CASTHRETQYF
TGTGCCAGCACCCATAGAGAGACCCAGTACTTC
>few|.|TRBV27|TRBJ2-7
CASSPRPTSYEQYF
TGTGCCAGCAGTCCCAGACCGACTTCCTACGAGCAGTACTTC
>.|TRBD2|TRBV7-9|TRBJ2-7
CATLREGLGNYEQYF
TGTGCCACCCTTCGGGAGGGTCTTGGAAACTACGAGCAGTACTTC
>.|TRBD1|TRBV19|TRBJ2-7
CASSIVAGTGLYEQYF
TGTGCCAGTAGTATAGTAGCCGGGACAGGGTTATACGAGCAGTACTTC
>many|.|TRBV30|TRBJ1-4
CAWRQGGEKLFF
TGTGCCTGGAGGCAGGGTGGTGAAAAACTGTTTTTT
>few|.|TRBV9|TRBJ1-2
CASSVGGVANYGYTF
TGTGCCAGCAGCGTAGGGGGCGTGGCTAACTATGGCTACACCTTC
>few|TRBD1|TRBV15|TRBJ2-5
CATSRDSTGTETQYF
TGTGCCACCAGCAGAGATTCGACAGGGACAGAGACCCAGTACTTC
>.|TRBD1|TRBV5-1|TRBJ2-7
CASKFDRVDEQYF
TGCGCCAGCAAATTTGACAGGGTGGACGAGCAGTACTTC
>few|TRBD2|TRBV7-2|TRBJ2-1
CASSFTGGNYNEQFF
TGTGCCAGCAGCTTTACGGGGGGAAACTACAATGAGCAGTTCTTC
>few|.|TRBV5-1|TRBJ2-3
CASSFSGGSTDTQYF
TGCGCCAGCAGCTTTTCCGGAGGTAGCACAGATACGCAGTATTTT